This TCR beta chain was documented in a study of beta chain features in type 1 diabetes. Study-level background: Over all samples combined, fewer than 140,000,000 sorted cells were examined.

The CDR3 extends over 13 amino acids. Trimming took 6 bases from V and 10 from J; bases not matched to a gene: 4. Germline V gene lookup returns CDR1 SEHNR and CDR2 FQNEAQ (reference sequence). Reverse transcribing all isolated RNA meant expressed TCRB transcripts were sequenced. The repertoire was sequenced with immunoSEQ multiplex PCR; TCRdb's copy has only in-frame clones and lacks some. The sample lists 900,000 or so clones, roughly a sixth occurring once. This sequence joins TRBV7-9 and TRBJ2-1; 12 nucleotides match TRBD2. Sequences were obtained from naive CD4+ T cells from blood. The sequence was obtained from a woman between 18 and 29 years old in good health. The CDR3 DNA sequence: TGTGCCAGCAGGCCCCTAGCGGGAGGGGAGCAGTTCTTC. Translating gives CASRPLAGGEQFF.